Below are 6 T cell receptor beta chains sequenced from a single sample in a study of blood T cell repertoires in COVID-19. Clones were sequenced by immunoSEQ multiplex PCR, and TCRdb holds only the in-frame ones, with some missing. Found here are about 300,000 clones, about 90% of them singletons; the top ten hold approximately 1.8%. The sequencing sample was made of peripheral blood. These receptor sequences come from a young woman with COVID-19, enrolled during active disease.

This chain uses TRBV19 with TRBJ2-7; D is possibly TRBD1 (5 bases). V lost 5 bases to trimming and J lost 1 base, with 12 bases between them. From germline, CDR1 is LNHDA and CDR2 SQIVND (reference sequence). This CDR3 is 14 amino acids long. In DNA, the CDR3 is TGTGCCAGTAGTCTCCGGACATATTCCTACGAGCAGTACTTC. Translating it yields CASSLRTYSYEQYF.

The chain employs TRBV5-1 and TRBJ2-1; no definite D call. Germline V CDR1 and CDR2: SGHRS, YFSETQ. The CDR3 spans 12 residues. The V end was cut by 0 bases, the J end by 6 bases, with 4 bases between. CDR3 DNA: TGCGCCAGCAGCTTGGTCCTCAATGAGCAGTTCTTC. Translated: CASSLVLNEQFF.

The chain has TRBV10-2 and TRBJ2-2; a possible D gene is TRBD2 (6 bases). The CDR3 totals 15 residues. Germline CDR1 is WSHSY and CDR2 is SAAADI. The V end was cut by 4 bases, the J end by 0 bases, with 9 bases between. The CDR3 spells CASSVGTANTGELFF. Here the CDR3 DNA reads TGCGCCAGCAGTGTGGGGACTGCGAACACCGGGGAGCTGTTTTTT.

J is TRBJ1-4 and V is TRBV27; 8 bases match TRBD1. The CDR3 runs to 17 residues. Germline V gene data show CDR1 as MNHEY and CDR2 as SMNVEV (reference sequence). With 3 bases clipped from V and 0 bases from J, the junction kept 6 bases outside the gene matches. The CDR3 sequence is CASSFVQGGTTNEKLFF. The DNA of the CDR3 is TGTGCCAGCAGTTTCGTACAGGGGGGGACAACTAATGAAAAACTGTTTTTT.

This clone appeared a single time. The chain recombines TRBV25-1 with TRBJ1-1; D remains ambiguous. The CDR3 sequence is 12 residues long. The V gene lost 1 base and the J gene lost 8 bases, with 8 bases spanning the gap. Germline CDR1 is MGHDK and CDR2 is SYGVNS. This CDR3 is CASSELTGEAFF. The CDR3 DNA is TGTGCCAGCAGTGAATTAACGGGGGAAGCTTTCTTT.

CDR3 nucleotides: TGTGCCACCCACTTCGGCGGGGGGCCGACGACCCAGTACTTC. Its protein product is CATHFGGGPTTQYF. The chain couples TRBV2 to TRBJ2-5, with 8 bases aligning to TRBD2. The CDR3 sequence is 14 residues long. The V gene's germline CDR1 is SNHLY and CDR2 FYNNEI. The trim removed 10 bases at V and 7 bases at J, leaving 14 bases unmatched.